Described below is a single TCR beta chain sequence and its context. What it recognizes is unknown. This sample is drawn from a study of T-cell memory formation after mild COVID-19. cDNA libraries for TCR alpha and TCR beta, carrying sample barcodes and UMIs, came from 5'RACE with constant-segment primers. TCRdb fed the 5' RACE reads into MiXCR, producing one record per CDR3 protein. The top ten hold roughly 12% of the sample, which has a few hundred thousand distinct CDR3 sequences, 25% to 30% seen once. Germline assignment: CDR1 SGHTA and CDR2 FQGTGA. The CDR3 runs 15 residues. V lost 5 bases and J lost 5; bases outside the gene matches: 7. Study conclusions and caveats: Contracting clones from day 15 to 85 had balanced CD4/CD8; later expanders favoured CD4+. A second wave of clones peaked on day 37, and their SARS-CoV-2 specificity went unconfirmed.

The source is an adult woman who had mild COVID-19 (a few samples of this study predate the infection). Cell type and time point are not known. The genes are TRBV7-3 and TRBJ2-3; TRBD2 matches at 10 bases. Sequencing input: PBMCs or a T cell subset sorted from them (not recorded which). This CDR3 reads CASSRSGGALDTQYF. The CDR3 nucleotides read TGTGCCAGCAGCCGAAGCGGGGGGGCGTTAGATACGCAGTATTTT.